The 5 T cell receptor beta chains below were found in one sample sequenced in a study of glioma-infiltrating T cells. Amplification of TCR alpha and beta CDR3 regions from RNA used iRepertoire nested multiplex PCR. TCRdb ran MiXCR on the multiplex PCR reads and lists one entry per CDR3 protein. The profile covers more than 300,000 distinct CDR3 sequences, with 41% appearing a single time and 12% taken by the ten largest. The sequenced sample was glioma tissue, nonneoplastic brain tissue, or PBMCs (not recorded which). These receptors were taken from a human donor with low-grade glioma or glioblastoma, undergoing nonglioma brain surgery, or in good health (not recorded which).

Remarks on this clonotype: The junction does not match germline at one end; this may be a read error. This chain links TRBV6-2 or TRBV6-3 with TRBJ1-5, with 8 bases fitting TRBD1. CDR3 length: 15 amino acids. CDR1 and CDR2 (germline): MNHEY, SVGEGT. The CDR3 nucleotides read TGTGCCAGCAGCCCTCGGACAGGGTGGAATCGGCCCCAGCATTTT. This codes for CASSPRTGWNRPQHF.

This clonotype was seen ten or more times. V usage is TRBV20-1 and J usage is TRBJ2-1; TRBD2 aligns across 9 bases. With 0 bases clipped from V and 3 bases from J, the junction kept 6 bases outside the gene matches. Germline CDR1 is DFQATT and CDR2 is SNEGSKA (reference sequence). The CDR3 runs to 16 residues. The CDR3 here is CSARDTSGRNYNEQFF. The CDR3 DNA is TGCAGTGCTAGAGATACTAGCGGGCGCAACTACAATGAGCAGTTCTTC.

This clonotype showed up just a few times. The chain recombines TRBV6-5 with TRBJ1-1, with 10 bases that match TRBD1. J lost 4 bases, V lost 2 bases, and 4 bases had no gene match. Germline V gene sequence: CDR1 MNHEY, CDR2 SVGAGI. The CDR3 has 15 amino acids. CDR3 sequence (DNA): TGTGCCAGCAGTTACGACAGGGGGCCGGGCACTGAAGCTTTCTTT. It codes for CASSYDRGPGTEAFF.

This clonotype was seen a single time. The rearrangement links TRBV4-1 to TRBJ1-1; 8 nucleotides agree with TRBD1. Germline loops: CDR1 MGHRA, CDR2 YSYEKL. The CDR3 is made up of 18 amino acids. V lost 8 bases, J lost 1 base, and 18 bases stayed unmatched. CDR3 in amino acids: CASFTKVRTGRKNTEAFF. The CDR3 coding sequence is TGCGCCAGCTTCACCAAGGTCCGGACAGGGCGGAAGAACACTGAAGCTTTCTTT.

The chain has TRBV20-1 and TRBJ2-5; 8 bases fit TRBD1. CDR1 DFQATT and CDR2 SNEGSKA come from the germline V gene (reference sequence). CDR3 size: 14 residues. J was trimmed by 5 bases and V by 0 bases; bases with no gene match: 5. The CDR3 loop is CSARDPGQGETQYF. Written as DNA, the CDR3 is TGCAGTGCTAGAGATCCCGGACAGGGCGAGACCCAGTACTTC.